A selection of T cell receptor beta chains follows, all from one sample in a study of blood T cells in healthy people across ages. One entry per CDR3 protein results from TCRdb running MiXCR on the 5' RACE reads. The repertoire holds roughly 1.6 million distinct CDR3 sequences, 34% seen once, with around 10% in the top ten. What was sequenced was blood. Source of these receptors: a woman in her 30s in good health. Both conserved end residues are trimmed from each CDR3.

v_call,j_call,cdr3_aa
TRBV7-6,TRBJ1-2,ASSLDPPRPYGYT
TRBV6-4,TRBJ2-1,ASSEMGGNEQF
TRBV7-8,TRBJ2-7,ASSRDRESYERY
TRBV14,TRBJ2-1,ASSPYRLGQF
TRBV7-2,TRBJ2-3,ASSPWDISSTDTQY
TRBV21-1,TRBJ2-3,ASSPRRTGEGTDTQY
TRBV29-1,TRBJ2-3,SVQDQGRQADTQY
TRBV27,TRBJ1-6,ASSLSRGISYNSPLH
TRBV10-3,TRBJ1-2,AISESQSQGYT
TRBV11-2,TRBJ1-1,ASSLEVGDTEAF
TRBV4-2,TRBJ2-7,ASSQGVGVYEQY
TRBV28,TRBJ2-1,ASSGQTTGLGGRNEQF
TRBV7-9,TRBJ2-7,ASSVEGGLSYEQY
TRBV20-1,TRBJ2-1,SARVGAYNEQF
TRBV3-1,TRBJ2-3,ASSSGGLAGFTDTQY
TRBV7-2,TRBJ1-2,ASSSHLAGAYGYT
TRBV20-1,TRBJ2-7,SAGMSSYEQY
TRBV5-1,TRBJ2-1,TSSLGTSDRSEQF
TRBV5-1,TRBJ2-1,ASSLGPGQGVHEQF
TRBV24-1,TRBJ1-5,ATSDFGSHQPQH
TRBV12-3/TRBV12-4,TRBJ1-1,ASSFDGSNTEAF
TRBV5-1,TRBJ2-3,ASSTGQGGSTDTQY
TRBV28,TRBJ2-3,ASSLFSGAGVDTQY
TRBV14,TRBJ2-3,ASSQITSLSTDTQY
TRBV20-1,TRBJ2-1,SARDHAGGGPDHSYNEQF
TRBV4-1,TRBJ1-5,ASSRDRDSPNQPQH
TRBV29-1,TRBJ2-5,NEEGGRRPETQY
TRBV29-1,TRBJ2-1,SGRDNNEQF
TRBV10-3,TRBJ2-6,AISAGNSGANVLT
TRBV7-9,TRBJ1-5,ASSSADRGSNQPQH
TRBV28,TRBJ1-2,ASGGARRGYT
TRBV7-9,TRBJ2-7,ASSPGTSGLLGEQY
TRBV7-2,NA,ASSLGGGVRETQY
TRBV5-1,TRBJ1-2,ASSSPAGSDYT
TRBV20-1,TRBJ2-1,SAISPLHTSYNEQF
TRBV6-6,TRBJ1-4,ASSPGQGAATNEKLF
TRBV27,TRBJ2-3,ASSSLLADTQY
TRBV20-1,TRBJ2-5,SARSTGGFGPQETQY
TRBV9,TRBJ2-1,ASSVGAGGYYNEQF
TRBV27,TRBJ2-3,ASSPWDSGSDTQY
TRBV7-3,TRBJ2-1,ASSLVRGPNNEQF
TRBV28,TRBJ2-3,ASSPLARDTQY
TRBV9,TRBJ2-5,ASSARNQETQY
TRBV4-1,TRBJ1-5,ASSQYTNGNQPQH
TRBV11-2,TRBJ1-5,ASNIGTQPQH
TRBV7-8,TRBJ2-7,ASNPTRYEQY
TRBV20-1,TRBJ2-7,SARGSGKNYEQY
TRBV30,TRBJ2-5,AYTVNQETQY
TRBV9,TRBJ2-5,ASSEGQTSGSGETQY
TRBV18,TRBJ2-3,ASSPSAGGLDTQY
TRBV15,TRBJ1-5,ATSRGREVGSQPQH
TRBV3-1,TRBJ1-1,ASSQDPPDSVMNTEAF